The T cell receptor (beta chain) described here comes from a study of CD8+CD57+ T cells in acquired aplastic anemia. Overall study: Each DNA sample taken from sorted CD4+ and CD8+ cells came to approximately 3.3 ug on average. Study observations and caveats: In CD8+ cells, Simpson's diversity showed no significant difference between patients and controls. Roughly 31 CD8+ CDR3 sequences occurred in both the patients and the controls.

Note on this clonotype: The antigen remains undetermined.

Genomic DNA was employed as the template in profiling TCR beta VDJ and CDR3. Via MiXCR, TCRdb re-called the reads, giving one row per CDR3 protein. Here the sample spans 150,000 to 200,000 distinct CDR3 sequences, 45% to 55% being singletons. Patients chosen for sequencing had CD8+CD57+ cells that had expanded, as shown by flow cytometry. Patient blood was sampled before any therapy had been received. Looked up from germline, CDR1 is SQVTM and CDR2 is ANQGSEA. The CDR3 contains 14 residues. Trimming pared 8 bases from V and 0 bases from J, leaving 14 bases between. The rearrangement joins TRBV29-1 to TRBJ1-3; D is unclear. Sequenced material: sorted CD4+, CD8+, or CD8+CD57+ T cells (not recorded which) from PBMCs. The TCR sequence derives from a human donor with aplastic anemia. The CDR3 loop is CSTLSDISGNTIYF. The DNA for the CDR3 is TGCAGCACACTTTCCGACATCTCTGGAAACACCATATATTTT.